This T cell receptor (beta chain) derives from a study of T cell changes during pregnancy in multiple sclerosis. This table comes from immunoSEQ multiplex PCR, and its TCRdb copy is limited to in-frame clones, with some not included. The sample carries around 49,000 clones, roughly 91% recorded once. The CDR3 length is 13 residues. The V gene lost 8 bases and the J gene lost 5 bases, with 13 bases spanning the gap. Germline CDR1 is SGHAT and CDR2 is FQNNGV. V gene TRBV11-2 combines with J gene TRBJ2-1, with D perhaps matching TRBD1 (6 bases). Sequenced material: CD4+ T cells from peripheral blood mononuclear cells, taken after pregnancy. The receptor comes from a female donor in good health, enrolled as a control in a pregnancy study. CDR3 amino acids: CASGWTANNEQFF. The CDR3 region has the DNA TGTGCCAGCGGATGGACAGCTAACAATGAGCAGTTCTTC. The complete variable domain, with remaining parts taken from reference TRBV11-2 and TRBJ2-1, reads EAGVAQSPRYKIIEKRQSVAFWCNPISGHATLYWYQQILGQGPKLLIQFQNNGVVDDSQLPKDRFSAERLKGVDSTLKIQPAKLEDSAVYLCASGWTANNEQFFGPGTRLTVL.